A selection of T cell receptor beta chains follows, all from one sample in a study of long-term antiretroviral therapy in people with HIV. Assay used: immunoSEQ multiplex PCR; TCRdb lists only in-frame clones, some missing. The sample carries 25,000 to 30,000 clones, roughly four fifths recorded once. Sequenced material: unsorted PBMCs, taken 1.1 years before starting antiretroviral therapy. These receptors all come from a woman younger than 45 with HIV. The CDR3 runs from the conserved cysteine through the conserved F or W. The D gene is left open where the match is weak. Some rows have no size entry. The others give once, few or many, or a class for an expanded clone.

d_gene	v_gene	j_gene	abundance	CDR3aa	CDR3nt
TRBD1	TRBV2	TRBJ1-5	.	CASSETPTKDQGAQHF	TGTGCCAGCAGTGAAACCCCTACTAAGGATCAGGGGGCACAGCATTTT
.	TRBV10-3	TRBJ2-7	.	CAIGSDYEQYF	TGTGCCATCGGGAGCGACTACGAGCAGTACTTC
.	TRBV2	TRBJ1-1	.	CASSLDRQARSF	TGTGCCAGCAGCTTAGACAGGCAGGCAAGATCGTTT
.	TRBV19	TRBJ2-2	few	CASSSGGRGGGELFF	TGTGCCAGTAGCTCAGGAGGGCGGGGCGGCGGGGAGCTGTTTTTT
.	TRBV9	TRBJ1-2	.	CASSVVDGTYGYTF	TGTGCCAGCAGCGTAGTGGATGGGACCTATGGCTACACCTTC
.	TRBV27	TRBJ2-2	.	CASSRATGELFF	TGTGCCAGCAGTCGTGCTACCGGGGAGCTGTTTTTT
.	TRBV27	TRBJ2-5	.	CASSLWQGQETQYF	TGTGCCAGCAGTTTATGGCAGGGGCAAGAGACCCAGTACTTC
TRBD1	TRBV6-1	TRBJ1-2	.	CASREQGANYGYTF	TGTGCCAGCAGAGAACAGGGGGCTAACTATGGCTACACCTTC
.	TRBV12-5	TRBJ1-6	.	CASGLGRMGGDNSPLHF	TGTGCTAGTGGTTTGGGTCGCATGGGGGGGGATAATTCACCCCTCCACTTT
TRBD1	TRBV11-1	TRBJ2-1	.	CASSLDRAPYNEQFF	TGTGCCAGCAGTTTGGACAGGGCCCCCTACAATGAGCAGTTCTTC
TRBD1	TRBV7-3	TRBJ1-5	.	CASSLQGGQPQHF	TGTGCCAGCAGCTTGCAGGGGGGGCAGCCCCAGCATTTT
TRBD1	TRBV6-1	TRBJ1-6	.	CASSGTGSYNSPLHF	TGTGCCAGCTCCGGGACAGGATCCTATAATTCACCCCTCCACTTT
.	TRBV19	TRBJ1-5	.	CASSTDSNQPQHF	TGTGCCAGTAGTACCGATAGCAATCAGCCCCAGCATTTT
TRBD1	TRBV5-1	TRBJ1-2	.	CASSLRTGGKDNYGYTF	TGCGCCAGCAGCTTACGGACAGGGGGGAAGGATAACTATGGCTACACCTTC
.	TRBV10-2	TRBJ1-5	.	CASSDRVGDQPQHF	TGCGCCAGCAGTGACAGGGTAGGGGATCAGCCCCAGCATTTT
TRBD1	TRBV18	TRBJ2-5	.	CASSTQGATMETQYF	TGTGCCAGCTCAACACAGGGGGCTACGATGGAGACCCAGTACTTC
.	TRBV7-8	TRBJ2-1	.	CASSLSRNNEQFF	TGTGCCAGCAGCTTGAGCAGGAACAATGAGCAGTTCTTC
.	TRBV9	TRBJ2-3	.	CASSAIGNTQYF	TGTGCCAGCAGCGCAATTGGAAATACGCAGTATTTT
TRBD2	TRBV7-2	TRBJ2-1	few	CASSFTGGGAHEQFF	TGTGCCAGCAGCTTTACGGGCGGGGGGGCACATGAGCAGTTCTTC
.	TRBV2	TRBJ1-1	.	CATWGRRNTEAFF	TGTGCCACCTGGGGGCGGAGGAACACTGAAGCTTTCTTT
.	TRBV18	TRBJ1-1	.	CASSPQGNTEAFF	TGTGCCAGCTCACCCCAGGGGAACACTGAAGCTTTCTTT
.	TRBV5-1	TRBJ2-5	few	CASSSQETQYF	TGCGCCAGCAGCTCCCAAGAGACCCAGTACTTC
.	TRBV11-2	TRBJ1-2	.	CASSHFRTGQYGYTF	TGTGCCAGCAGCCATTTCCGAACAGGACAGTATGGCTACACCTTC
.	TRBV5-1	TRBJ2-1	.	CASSIRVHEQFF	TGCGCCAGCAGTATTCGAGTACATGAGCAGTTCTTC
.	TRBV14	TRBJ1-6	.	CASSRRDTYNSPLHF	TGTGCCAGCAGCCGCCGGGACACTTATAATTCACCCCTCCACTTT
TRBD1	TRBV28	TRBJ1-4	once	CASSFSSEYRDSEKLFF	TGTGCCAGCAGTTTTTCTTCTGAGTACAGGGACAGTGAAAAACTGTTTTTT
TRBD1	TRBV18	TRBJ1-3	.	CASSLGTGTGNTIYF	TGTGCCAGCTCACTTGGGACAGGAACTGGAAACACCATATATTTT
.	TRBV19	TRBJ1-2	.	CASSIQGGGYTF	TGTGCCAGTAGTATACAGGGAGGTGGCTACACCTTC
.	TRBV6-1	TRBJ1-2	.	CASSEARRTHYGYTF	TGTGCCAGCAGTGAAGCGCGGCGTACCCACTATGGCTACACCTTC
TRBD2	TRBV7-2	TRBJ2-5	once	CATGGTSGGGYQETQYF	TGTGCCACTGGAGGGACTAGCGGGGGTGGGTACCAAGAGACCCAGTACTTC
TRBD1	TRBV10-3	TRBJ2-1	.	CAIRPGTGGSYNEQFF	TGTGCCATCCGTCCCGGGACAGGGGGTTCCTACAATGAGCAGTTCTTC
TRBD1	TRBV28	TRBJ1-5	.	CGAVGTVLDQPQHF	TGTGGGGCAGTGGGGACAGTATTAGATCAGCCCCAGCATTTT
.	TRBV7-2	TRBJ2-2	.	CASSLDRAFRTGELFF	TGTGCCAGCAGCTTAGACAGGGCTTTTCGGACCGGGGAGCTGTTTTTT
TRBD1	TRBV6-5	TRBJ2-3	once	CASKASRGDTQYF	TGTGCCAGCAAAGCCTCCAGGGGGGATACGCAGTATTTT
.	TRBV5-1	TRBJ1-1	.	CASSLEGPAFGAFF	TGCGCCAGCAGCTTGGAGGGGCCCGCCTTTGGGGCTTTCTTT
.	TRBV5-4	TRBJ1-2	.	CASSDTRQGLGGYTF	TGTGCCAGCAGCGACACGAGACAAGGGTTGGGTGGCTACACCTTC
TRBD1	TRBV7-9	TRBJ2-3	.	CASSSGDRGRNTQYF	TGTGCCAGCAGCTCGGGGGACAGGGGTAGGAATACGCAGTATTTT
TRBD1	TRBV10-2	TRBJ1-2	.	CASSEDRVTANYGYTF	TGCGCCAGCAGTGAGGACAGGGTAACAGCTAACTATGGCTACACCTTC
.	TRBV19	TRBJ1-2	.	CASSVGVGGYTF	TGTGCCAGTAGTGTCGGGGTTGGCGGCTACACCTTC
TRBD2	TRBV5-5	TRBJ2-1	once	CASSFGLAGFNEQFF	TGTGCCAGCAGCTTCGGACTAGCGGGGTTCAATGAGCAGTTCTTC
TRBD1	TRBV28	TRBJ2-7	.	CASSGAWDRGVTYEQYF	TGTGCCAGCAGTGGGGCATGGGACAGGGGGGTTACCTACGAGCAGTACTTC
.	TRBV12-2	TRBJ2-2	.	CASRLSPGQELFF	TGTGCAAGTCGCTTATCTCCGGGACAGGAGCTGTTTTTT
.	TRBV5-8	TRBJ1-4	.	CASSFGALGEKLFF	TGTGCCAGCAGCTTCGGGGCCTTGGGTGAAAAACTGTTTTTT
.	TRBV2	TRBJ2-7	.	CASRTGGGLSYEQYF	TGTGCCAGCAGAACGGGTGGTGGCCTCTCCTACGAGCAGTACTTC
.	TRBV6-6	TRBJ1-1	.	CASSYRANTEAFF	TGTGCCAGCAGTTACCGGGCGAACACTGAAGCTTTCTTT
.	TRBV5-6	TRBJ2-5	.	CASSSHETQYF	TGTGCCAGCAGCTCCCATGAGACCCAGTACTTC
.	TRBV7-7	TRBJ2-7	.	CASSPGPFYEQYF	TGTGCCAGCAGCCCAGGGCCCTTCTACGAGCAGTACTTC
.	TRBV5-1	TRBJ2-5	.	CASSLERTQYF	TGCGCCAGCAGCTTGGAGAGGACCCAGTACTTC